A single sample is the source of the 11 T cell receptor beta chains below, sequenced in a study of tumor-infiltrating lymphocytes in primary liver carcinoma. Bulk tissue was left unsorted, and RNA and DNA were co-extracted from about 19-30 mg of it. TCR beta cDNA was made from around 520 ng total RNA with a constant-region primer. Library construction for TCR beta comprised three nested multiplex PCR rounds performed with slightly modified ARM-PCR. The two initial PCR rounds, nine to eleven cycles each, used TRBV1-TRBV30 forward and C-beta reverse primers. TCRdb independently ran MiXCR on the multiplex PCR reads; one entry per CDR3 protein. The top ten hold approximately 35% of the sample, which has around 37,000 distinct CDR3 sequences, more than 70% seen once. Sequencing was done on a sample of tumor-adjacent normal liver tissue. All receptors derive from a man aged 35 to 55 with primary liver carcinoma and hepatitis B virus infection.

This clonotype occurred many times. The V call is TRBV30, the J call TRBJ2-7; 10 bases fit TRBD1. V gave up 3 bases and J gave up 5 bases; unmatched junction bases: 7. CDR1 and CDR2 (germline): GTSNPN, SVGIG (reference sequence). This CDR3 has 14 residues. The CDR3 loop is CAWSLGQGFHEQYF. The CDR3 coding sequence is TGTGCCTGGAGCCTGGGACAGGGGTTCCACGAGCAGTACTTC.

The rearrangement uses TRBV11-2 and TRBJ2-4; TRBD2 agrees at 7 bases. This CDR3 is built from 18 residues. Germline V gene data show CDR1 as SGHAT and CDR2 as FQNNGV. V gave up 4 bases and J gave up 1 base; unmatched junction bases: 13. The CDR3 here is CASSSPGLTGVAKNIQYF. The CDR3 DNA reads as TGTGCCAGCAGCTCACCGGGACTAACGGGAGTGGCCAAAAACATTCAGTACTTC. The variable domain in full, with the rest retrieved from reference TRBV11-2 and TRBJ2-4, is EAGVAQSPRYKIIEKRQSVAFWCNPISGHATLYWYQQILGQGPKLLIQFQNNGVVDDSQLPKDRFSAERLKGVDSTLKIQPAKLEDSAVYLCASSSPGLTGVAKNIQYFGAGTRLSVL.

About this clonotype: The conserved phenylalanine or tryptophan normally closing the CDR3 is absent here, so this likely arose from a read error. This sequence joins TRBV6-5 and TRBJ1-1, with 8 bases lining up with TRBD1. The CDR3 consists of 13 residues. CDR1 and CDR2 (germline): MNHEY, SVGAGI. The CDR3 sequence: CASSYSRDREAFL. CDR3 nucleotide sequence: TGTGCCAGTAGTTACTCCCGGGACAGGGAAGCTTTCTTG.

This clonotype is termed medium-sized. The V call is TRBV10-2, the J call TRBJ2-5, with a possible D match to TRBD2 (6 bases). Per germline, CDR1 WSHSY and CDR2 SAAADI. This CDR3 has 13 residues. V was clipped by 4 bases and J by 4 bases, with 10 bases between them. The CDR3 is CASSVRRAETQYF. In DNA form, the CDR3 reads TGCGCCAGCAGTGTAAGGAGGGCAGAGACCCAGTACTTC.

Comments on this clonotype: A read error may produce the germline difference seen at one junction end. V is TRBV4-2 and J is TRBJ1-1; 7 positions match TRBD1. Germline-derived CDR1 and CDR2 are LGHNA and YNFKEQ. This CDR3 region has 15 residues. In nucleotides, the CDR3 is TGTGCTAGCAGCCGAGAACCGACCAACAGGGGAAAAGCTTTCTTT. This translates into CASSREPTNRGKAFF.

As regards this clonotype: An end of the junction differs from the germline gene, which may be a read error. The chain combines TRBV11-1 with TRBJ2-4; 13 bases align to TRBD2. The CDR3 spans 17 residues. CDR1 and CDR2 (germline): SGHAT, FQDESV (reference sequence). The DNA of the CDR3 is TGTGCCAACAGCTTTCCCGGGACTAGCGGGACCAAAAACATACAGAACTTC. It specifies CANSFPGTSGTKNIQNF.

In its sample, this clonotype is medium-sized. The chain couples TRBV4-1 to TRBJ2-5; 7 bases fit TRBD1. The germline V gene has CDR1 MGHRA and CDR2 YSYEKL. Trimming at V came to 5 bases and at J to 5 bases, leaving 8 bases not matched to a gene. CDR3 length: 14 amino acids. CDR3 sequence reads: CASSTRTGVETQYF. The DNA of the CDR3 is TGCGCCAGCAGCACCCGGACAGGAGTCGAGACCCAGTACTTC.

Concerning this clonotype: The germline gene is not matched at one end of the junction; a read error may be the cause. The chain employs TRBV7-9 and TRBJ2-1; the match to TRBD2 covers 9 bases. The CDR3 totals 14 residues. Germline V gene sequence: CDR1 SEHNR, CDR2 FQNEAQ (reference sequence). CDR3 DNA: TGTGCCAACAGTTCTAGCGGGACGGGTAATGAACAGTTCTTC. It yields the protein CANSSSGTGNEQFF. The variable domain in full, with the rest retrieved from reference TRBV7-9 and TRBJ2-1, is DTGVSQNPRHKITKRGQNVTFRCDPISEHNRLYWYRQTLGQGPEFLTYFQNEAQLEKSRLLSDRFSAERPKGSFSTLEIQRTEQGDSAMYLCANSSSGTGNEQFFGPGTRLTVL.

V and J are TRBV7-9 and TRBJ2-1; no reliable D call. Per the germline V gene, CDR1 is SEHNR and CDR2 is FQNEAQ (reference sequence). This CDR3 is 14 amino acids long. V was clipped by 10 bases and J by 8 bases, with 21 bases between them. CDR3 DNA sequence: TGTGCCAACAGACCTACGGGCCGGGTAGATGAGCAGTTCTTC. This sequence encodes CANRPTGRVDEQFF.

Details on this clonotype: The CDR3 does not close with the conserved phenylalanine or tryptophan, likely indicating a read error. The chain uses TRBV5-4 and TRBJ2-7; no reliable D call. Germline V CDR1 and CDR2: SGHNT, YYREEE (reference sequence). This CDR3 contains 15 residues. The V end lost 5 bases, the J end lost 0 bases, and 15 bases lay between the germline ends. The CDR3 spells CASSLFGGSSYEQYS. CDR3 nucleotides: TGTGCCAGCAGTTTGTTCGGTGGCTCCTCCTACGAGCAGTACTCC.

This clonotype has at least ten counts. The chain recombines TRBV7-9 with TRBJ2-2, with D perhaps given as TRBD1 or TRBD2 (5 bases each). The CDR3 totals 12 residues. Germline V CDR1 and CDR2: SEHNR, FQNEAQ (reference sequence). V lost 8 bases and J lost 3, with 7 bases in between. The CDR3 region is CASRGDTGELFF. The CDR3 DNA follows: TGTGCCAGCCGGGGCGACACCGGGGAGCTGTTTTTT.